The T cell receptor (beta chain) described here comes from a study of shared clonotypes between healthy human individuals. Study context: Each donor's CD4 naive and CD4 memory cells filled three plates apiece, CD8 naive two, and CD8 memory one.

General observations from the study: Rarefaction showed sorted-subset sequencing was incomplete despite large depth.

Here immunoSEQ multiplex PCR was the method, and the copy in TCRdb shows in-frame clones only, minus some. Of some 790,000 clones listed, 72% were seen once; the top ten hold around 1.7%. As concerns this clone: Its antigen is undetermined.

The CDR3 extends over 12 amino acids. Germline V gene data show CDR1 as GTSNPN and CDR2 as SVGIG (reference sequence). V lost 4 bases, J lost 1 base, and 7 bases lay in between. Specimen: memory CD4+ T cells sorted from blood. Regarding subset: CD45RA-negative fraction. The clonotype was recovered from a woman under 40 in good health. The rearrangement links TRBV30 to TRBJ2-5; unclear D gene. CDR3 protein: CAWNEAQETQYF. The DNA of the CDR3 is TGTGCCTGGAATGAGGCCCAAGAGACCCAGTACTTC.